This TCR beta chain comes out of a study of blood T cell repertoires in COVID-19. Study as a whole: COVID-19 samples from acute and convalescent phases originated in the United States, Italy and Spain. The analysed material was cDNA or gDNA that came from T cells, B-cell-depleted T cells, or PBMCs.

Per the authors' pipeline: Estimates of nucleated cell counts were drawn from the amplification of reference gene primers. Using immunoSEQ multiplex PCR, the repertoire was profiled, and TCRdb retains in-frame clones only, with some absent. V and J calls and clone size are those listed in that table; D and trimming were worked out from the DNA. This sample has more than 70,000 clones; 80% occur once, and the top ten carry 10%. This clone came up a few times. Deletions cut 0 bases from V and 5 bases from J, with 11 bases between. This CDR3 has 14 residues. The germline gives CDR1 SGDLS, CDR2 YYNGEE. The sequenced material came from peripheral blood. This receptor was obtained from a woman in her seventies with acute or convalescent COVID-19. The chain uses TRBV9 and TRBJ1-2; possibly TRBD1 for D (5 bases). The CDR3 loop is CASSVGSDKYGYTF. In nucleotides, the CDR3 is TGTGCCAGCAGCGTAGGTTCGGACAAGTATGGCTACACCTTC. The complete variable domain, with remaining parts taken from reference TRBV9 and TRBJ1-2, reads DSGVTQTPKHLITATGQRVTLRCSPRSGDLSVYWYQQSLDQGLQFLIQYYNGEERAKGNILERFSAQQFPDLHSELNLSSLELGDSALYFCASSVGSDKYGYTFGSGTRLTVV.